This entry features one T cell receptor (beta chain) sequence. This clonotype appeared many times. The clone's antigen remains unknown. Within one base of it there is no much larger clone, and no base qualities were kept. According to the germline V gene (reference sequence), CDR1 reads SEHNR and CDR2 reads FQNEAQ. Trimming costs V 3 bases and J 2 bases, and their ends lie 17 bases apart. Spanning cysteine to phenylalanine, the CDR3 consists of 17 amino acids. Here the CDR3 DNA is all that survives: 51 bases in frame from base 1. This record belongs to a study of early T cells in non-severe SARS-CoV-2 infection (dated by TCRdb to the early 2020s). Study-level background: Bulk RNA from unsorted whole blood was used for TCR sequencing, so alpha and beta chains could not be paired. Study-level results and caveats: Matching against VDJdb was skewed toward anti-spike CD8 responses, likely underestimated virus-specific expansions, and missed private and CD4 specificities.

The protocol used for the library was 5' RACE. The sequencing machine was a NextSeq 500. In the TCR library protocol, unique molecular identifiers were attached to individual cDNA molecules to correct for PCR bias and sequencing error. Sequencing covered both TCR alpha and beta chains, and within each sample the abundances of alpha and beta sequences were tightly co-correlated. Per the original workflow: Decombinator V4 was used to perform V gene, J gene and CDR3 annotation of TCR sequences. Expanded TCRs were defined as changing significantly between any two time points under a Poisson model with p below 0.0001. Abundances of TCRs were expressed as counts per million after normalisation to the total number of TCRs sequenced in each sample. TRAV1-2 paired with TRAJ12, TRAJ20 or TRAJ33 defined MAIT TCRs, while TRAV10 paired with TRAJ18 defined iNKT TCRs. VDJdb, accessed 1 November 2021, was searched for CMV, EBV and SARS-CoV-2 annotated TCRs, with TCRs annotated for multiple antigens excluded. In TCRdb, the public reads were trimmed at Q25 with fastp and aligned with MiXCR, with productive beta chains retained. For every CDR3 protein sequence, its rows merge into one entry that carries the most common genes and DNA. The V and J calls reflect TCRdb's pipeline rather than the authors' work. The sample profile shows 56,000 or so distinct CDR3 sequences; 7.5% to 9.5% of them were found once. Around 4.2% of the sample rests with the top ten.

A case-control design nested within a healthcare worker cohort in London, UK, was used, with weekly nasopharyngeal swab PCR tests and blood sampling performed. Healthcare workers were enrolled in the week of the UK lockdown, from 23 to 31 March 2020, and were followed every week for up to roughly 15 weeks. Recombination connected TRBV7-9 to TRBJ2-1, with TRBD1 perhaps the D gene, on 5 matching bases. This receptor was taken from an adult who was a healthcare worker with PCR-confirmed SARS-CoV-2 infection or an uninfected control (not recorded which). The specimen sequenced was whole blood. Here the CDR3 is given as CASSFRSARATYNEQFF. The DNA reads TGTGCCAGCAGCTTTCGTTCCGCCAGGGCCACCTACAATGAGCAGTTCTTC.